The entry that follows covers one T cell receptor (beta chain) sequence. No antigen is known for it. This record comes from a study of vaccination effects on CD4 cells after COVID-19. This CDR3 comprises 14 residues. Germline assignment: CDR1 MGHDK and CDR2 SYGVNS. V shed 6 bases and J shed 5 bases, with 11 bases lying between them. After expansion with viral peptide pools in the ViraFEST assay, antigen-specific CD4+ T cells were sequenced. Cells that had been cultured for 10 days were the source of isolated CD4+ T cells. Sometime from March through December 2020, the person acquired a SARS-CoV-2 infection that PCR confirmed. Cultures had half their medium replaced with IL-2 medium on days 3 and 7. Profiling relied on immunoSEQ multiplex PCR, and the TCRdb table lists in-frame clones only, not all of them. The data show 70,000 or so clones, more than 65% seen once.

The sample consisted of CD4+ T cells from PBMCs cultured with HIV peptides, taken before COVID-19 vaccination. Subset indicated: HIV-1 Nef peptide pool negative control/reference culture. This TCR derives from a human donor who had a prior SARS-CoV-2 infection. The rearrangement uses TRBV25-1 and TRBJ1-6; D remains ambiguous. The CDR3 coding sequence is TGTGCCAGCAGAAAGAGGGCGGATAATTCACCCCTCCACTTT. Amino acids: CASRKRADNSPLHF.